Included here is one TCR beta chain sequence, with context. The source of the sample is a study of a mutant IDH1 vaccine in newly diagnosed glioma. The overall study: Patients under treatment included approximately 62% males and 37.5% females and had a mean age of approximately 40 years.

Time point described: baseline, week 1 (first vaccination visit). As to treatment: pre-vaccination baseline after standard-of-care therapy. New WHO grade 3 or 4 astrocytomas that were IDH1-mutant and ATRX-lost had been found in donors. CDR3 size: 15 residues. Germline V gene data show CDR1 as SGHNT and CDR2 as YYREEE (reference sequence). V shed 0 bases and J 6 bases; nucleotides not matched to a gene: 8. Using immunoSEQ multiplex PCR, the repertoire was profiled, and TCRdb retains in-frame clones only, with some absent. The sample gives around 56,000 clones, 91% of which show up once; roughly 2.5% is in the top ten.

V usage is TRBV5-4 and J usage is TRBJ1-2; 7 nucleotides agree with TRBD1. Sequencing was performed on PBMCs, taken from a glioma patient treated with radiotherapy, temozolomide or both. The clonotype comes from a man between 45 and 60 years old with glioma. CDR3 DNA sequence: TGTGCCAGCAGCTTGGCGACAGGGAAGGGCGATGGCTACACCTTC. Its protein is CASSLATGKGDGYTF.